These T cell receptor beta chains were read from a single sample in a study of T cells after posttransplantation cyclophosphamide. This table comes from immunoSEQ multiplex PCR, and its TCRdb copy is limited to in-frame clones, with some not included. Of about 10,000 clones detected, roughly four fifths appear once; the ten largest clones hold about 16%. This specimen consisted of PBMCs, obtained approximately 1,900 days after a stem cell transplant with posttransplant cyclophosphamide. These receptors came from a female patient aged 35 to 55 who received an allogeneic stem cell transplant from a related donor, was CMV-positive, and had no GVHD. The graft donor may have contributed some T cells. CDR3s include the opening cysteine and the closing phenylalanine or tryptophan. The D gene is left open where the match is weak. Clone size appears in some rows only: once, few, many, or a class for an expanded clone.

D: TRBD1
J: TRBJ1-5
size: .
V: TRBV4-1
CDR3: CASSQGQGITNQPQHF
DNA: TGCGCCAGCAGCCAAGGACAGGGGATTACGAATCAGCCCCAGCATTTT

D: .
J: TRBJ2-3
size: .
V: TRBV7-6
CDR3: CASSFPSQGSTDTQYF
DNA: TGTGCCAGCAGCTTCCCTTCACAGGGTAGCACAGATACGCAGTATTTT

D: .
J: TRBJ2-3
size: .
V: TRBV5-1
CDR3: CASSFSSTDTQYF
DNA: TGCGCCAGCAGCTTCTCCAGCACAGATACGCAGTATTTT

D: .
J: TRBJ2-5
size: .
V: TRBV27
CDR3: CATGTPWTQYF
DNA: TGTGCCACCGGGACACCGTGGACCCAGTACTTC

D: TRBD1
J: TRBJ2-3
size: .
V: TRBV4-1
CDR3: CASSQERDRDNTDTQYF
DNA: TGCGCCAGCAGCCAAGAGAGGGACAGGGATAACACAGATACGCAGTATTTT

D: TRBD2
J: TRBJ2-5
size: .
V: TRBV10-2
CDR3: CASKGTSGSQETQYF
DNA: TGCGCCAGCAAAGGGACTAGCGGAAGCCAAGAGACCCAGTACTTC

D: .
J: TRBJ2-1
size: .
V: TRBV20-1
CDR3: CSAGDKEEQFF
DNA: TGCAGTGCTGGAGATAAGGAGGAGCAGTTCTTC

D: .
J: TRBJ1-5
size: few
V: TRBV5-4
CDR3: CASSLSPGNQPQHF
DNA: TGTGCCAGCAGCTTGTCTCCGGGAAATCAGCCCCAGCATTTT

D: .
J: TRBJ2-5
size: .
V: TRBV18
CDR3: CASSPLAPQGLETQYF
DNA: TGTGCCAGCTCACCACTCGCTCCGCAGGGTCTAGAGACCCAGTACTTC

D: .
J: TRBJ2-1
size: .
V: TRBV5-1
CDR3: CASRGQNHSPKQFF
DNA: TGCGCCAGCAGAGGACAGAACCATTCACCCAAGCAGTTCTTC

D: .
J: TRBJ1-3
size: .
V: TRBV12-5
CDR3: CASGLELQASSGNTIYF
DNA: TGTGCTAGTGGTTTGGAGTTACAGGCCTCCTCTGGAAACACCATATATTTT

D: TRBD2
J: TRBJ2-1
size: few
V: TRBV6-5
CDR3: CASSRGDPYNEQFF
DNA: TGTGCCAGCAGTCGGGGGGACCCCTACAATGAGCAGTTCTTC

D: .
J: TRBJ1-3
size: .
V: TRBV7-9
CDR3: CASSSPDRSSPYSGNTIYF
DNA: TGTGCCAGCAGCTCGCCGGACAGATCAAGTCCTTACTCTGGAAACACCATATATTTT

D: .
J: TRBJ2-3
size: once
V: TRBV28
CDR3: CASSLKGQSQYF
DNA: TGTGCCAGCAGTTTAAAGGGACAATCGCAGTATTTT

D: TRBD2
J: TRBJ2-2
size: .
V: TRBV5-4
CDR3: CASSFPSGGVTGELFF
DNA: TGTGCCAGCAGCTTTCCTAGCGGGGGGGTCACCGGGGAGCTGTTTTTT

D: TRBD1
J: TRBJ1-1
size: .
V: TRBV2
CDR3: CASREIAGGDTEAFF
DNA: TGTGCCAGCAGAGAAATTGCAGGGGGCGACACTGAAGCTTTCTTT

D: .
J: TRBJ2-2
size: .
V: TRBV15
CDR3: CATSRDRTGELFF
DNA: TGTGCCACCAGCAGAGACAGGACCGGGGAGCTGTTTTTT

D: .
J: TRBJ1-1
size: .
V: TRBV12-5
CDR3: CASGLGRNTEAFF
DNA: TGTGCTAGTGGTTTGGGCAGGAACACTGAAGCTTTCTTT

D: .
J: TRBJ1-2
size: few
V: TRBV27
CDR3: CATGTGTSGDGYTF
DNA: TGTGCCACCGGAACAGGGACCTCAGGGGATGGCTACACCTTC

D: TRBD1
J: TRBJ1-6
size: .
V: TRBV19
CDR3: CASSIGQGANNSPLHF
DNA: TGTGCCAGTAGTATAGGGCAGGGGGCGAATAATTCACCCCTCCACTTT

D: TRBD2
J: TRBJ2-3
size: .
V: TRBV9
CDR3: CASSVSAGGLTDTQYF
DNA: TGTGCCAGCAGCGTCTCAGCGGGGGGACTCACAGATACGCAGTATTTT

D: TRBD2
J: TRBJ2-7
size: .
V: TRBV9
CDR3: CASSEGATSGGPYEQYF
DNA: TGTGCCAGCAGCGAGGGGGCGACTAGCGGGGGGCCTTACGAGCAGTACTTC

D: .
J: TRBJ2-3
size: .
V: TRBV28
CDR3: CASSLTGEGTDTQYF
DNA: TGTGCCAGCAGTTTGACAGGGGAGGGGACAGATACGCAGTATTTT